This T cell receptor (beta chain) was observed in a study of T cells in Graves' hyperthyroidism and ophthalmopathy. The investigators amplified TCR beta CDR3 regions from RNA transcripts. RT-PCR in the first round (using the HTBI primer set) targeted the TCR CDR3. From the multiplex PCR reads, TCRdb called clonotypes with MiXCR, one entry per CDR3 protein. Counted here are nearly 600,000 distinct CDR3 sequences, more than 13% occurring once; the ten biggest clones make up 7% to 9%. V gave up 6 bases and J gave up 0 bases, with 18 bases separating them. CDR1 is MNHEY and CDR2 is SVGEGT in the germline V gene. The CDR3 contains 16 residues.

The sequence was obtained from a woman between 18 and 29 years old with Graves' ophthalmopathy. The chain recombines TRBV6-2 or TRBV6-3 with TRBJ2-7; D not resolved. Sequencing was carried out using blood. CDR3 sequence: CASSPVVVPGSYEQYF. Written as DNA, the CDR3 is TGTGCCAGCAGCCCGGTAGTGGTCCCGGGCTCCTACGAGCAGTACTTC.